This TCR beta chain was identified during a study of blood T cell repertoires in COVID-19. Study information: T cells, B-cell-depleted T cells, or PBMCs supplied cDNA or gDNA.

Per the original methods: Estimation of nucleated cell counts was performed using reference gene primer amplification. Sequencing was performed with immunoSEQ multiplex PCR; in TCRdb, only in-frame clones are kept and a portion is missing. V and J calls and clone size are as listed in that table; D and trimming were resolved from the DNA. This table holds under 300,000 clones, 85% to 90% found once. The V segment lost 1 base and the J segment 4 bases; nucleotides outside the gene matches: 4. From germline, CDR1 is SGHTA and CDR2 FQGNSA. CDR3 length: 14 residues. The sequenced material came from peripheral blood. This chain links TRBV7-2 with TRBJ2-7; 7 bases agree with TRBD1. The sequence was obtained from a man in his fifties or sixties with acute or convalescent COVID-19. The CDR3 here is CASSLGTGFYEQYF. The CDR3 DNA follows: TGTGCCAGCAGCTTAGGGACAGGCTTTTACGAGCAGTACTTC.